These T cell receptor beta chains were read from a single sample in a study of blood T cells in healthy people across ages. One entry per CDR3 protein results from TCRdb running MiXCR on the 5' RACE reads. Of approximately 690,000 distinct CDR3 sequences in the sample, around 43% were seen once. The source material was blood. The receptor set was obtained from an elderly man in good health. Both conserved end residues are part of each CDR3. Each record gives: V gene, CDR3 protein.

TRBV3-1	CASRVGQGYSGYTF
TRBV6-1	CASIEGYTEAFF
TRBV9	CASSETSGDPSYNEQFF
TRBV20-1	CSAPTGSSKNIQYF
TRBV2	CASSFQPTREQYF
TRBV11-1	CASSRDPASEQYF
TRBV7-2	CASSSRGQVRDEQYF
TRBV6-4	CASSRDTSGYEQFF
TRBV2	CASSDFGHKSTDTQYF
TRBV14	CASTGQGWNSPLHF
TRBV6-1	CASSESSRGEQYF
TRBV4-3	CASSQSPTGSNYGYTF
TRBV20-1	CSATGLAGVGETQYF
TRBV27	CASSFGREVPYEQYF
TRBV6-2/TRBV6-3	CASAGQGSYGYTF
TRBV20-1	CSAKSGKLTDTQYF
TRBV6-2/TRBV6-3	CASSYNGQGRQTQYF
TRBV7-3	CASSNLLAGGLREQFF
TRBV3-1	CASSARQGTNEQFF
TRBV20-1	CSARDGSGGPEQYF
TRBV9	CASSPRDGQETQYF
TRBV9	CASSVPFTSGGSISTDTQYF
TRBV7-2	CASSSNPGQGRREQYF
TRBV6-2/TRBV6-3	CASRERGQLHQPQHF
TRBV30	CAWSVLAGDEQFF
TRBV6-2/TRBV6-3	CASSLSTGNTQYF
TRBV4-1	CASSQARDRGGETQFF